These T cell receptor beta chains were read from a single sample in a study of cytomegalovirus exposure and HLA in healthy donors. The protocol was immunoSEQ multiplex PCR, while the TCRdb copy is restricted to in-frame clones and leaves out a portion. Among about 83,000 clones, around three quarters were seen once, and the ten largest hold about 8%. The material sequenced was PBMCs. Receptors originate from a man in his sixties in good health and CMV-seronegative. CDR3s include the opening cysteine and the closing phenylalanine or tryptophan. Fields, in order: J gene, V gene, clone size, CDR3 protein. Clone size, where shown, is once, few, many, or a class for clones that have expanded.

j_call: TRBJ2-6; v_call: TRBV5-1; clone_size: -; cdr3_aa: CASSLANLGGGRAGANVLTF
j_call: TRBJ2-3; v_call: TRBV18; clone_size: -; cdr3_aa: CASSPVAGVTDTQYF
j_call: TRBJ2-5; v_call: TRBV11-2; clone_size: -; cdr3_aa: CASSAGLALNQETQYF
j_call: TRBJ2-1; v_call: TRBV15; clone_size: -; cdr3_aa: CATSPYPSLAGAYNEQFF
j_call: TRBJ1-4; v_call: TRBV28; clone_size: few; cdr3_aa: CASITRAGFTGGEKLFF
j_call: TRBJ2-7; v_call: TRBV4-2; clone_size: -; cdr3_aa: CASSQDDSGRFYEQYF
j_call: TRBJ1-5; v_call: TRBV27; clone_size: -; cdr3_aa: CASRQGRNQPQHF
j_call: TRBJ2-3; v_call: TRBV28; clone_size: -; cdr3_aa: CASTYGTRGADTQYF
j_call: TRBJ2-2; v_call: TRBV7-2; clone_size: few; cdr3_aa: CASSPQRAGELFF
j_call: TRBJ1-1; v_call: TRBV6-5; clone_size: few; cdr3_aa: CASSSPGTTEAFF
j_call: TRBJ2-7; v_call: TRBV11-2; clone_size: -; cdr3_aa: CASSSRTSRGEQYF
j_call: TRBJ1-2; v_call: TRBV5-4; clone_size: -; cdr3_aa: CASSLKSGEDYGYTF
j_call: TRBJ2-1; v_call: TRBV5-1; clone_size: -; cdr3_aa: CASSLAVGLAENEQFF
j_call: TRBJ2-3; v_call: TRBV19; clone_size: once; cdr3_aa: CASSWARNTDTQYF
j_call: TRBJ2-3; v_call: TRBV27; clone_size: -; cdr3_aa: CASSQREGADTQYF
j_call: TRBJ2-7; v_call: TRBV27; clone_size: -; cdr3_aa: CASSLTSWSEQYF
j_call: TRBJ2-5; v_call: TRBV5-1; clone_size: -; cdr3_aa: CASSLRQGEGIETQYF
j_call: TRBJ2-7; v_call: TRBV6-1; clone_size: -; cdr3_aa: CASSEDAGIVDEQYF
j_call: TRBJ1-2; v_call: TRBV2; clone_size: -; cdr3_aa: CASSERGGVNYGYTF
j_call: TRBJ1-2; v_call: TRBV5-6; clone_size: -; cdr3_aa: CASSPGSWGYTF
j_call: TRBJ2-7; v_call: TRBV29-1; clone_size: -; cdr3_aa: CSAETSGTYEQYF